This entry describes one TCR beta chain. J gave up 1 base and V 0 bases, and 0 bases lay outside the gene matches. The germline V gene encodes CDR1 SGHRS and CDR2 YFSETQ. The CDR3 extends over 15 amino acids. The sample comes from a study of shared clonotypes between healthy human individuals. Nashville, Tennessee was home to all donors, who were Caucasian adults. In the CD4+ fraction, cells were divided into CD45RA+ naive and CD45RA-negative memory subsets. Deep-level running was used for the assay. Per sorted-subset replicate PCR, input was about 180 ng DNA, representing 30,000 to 35,000 T cell genomes. Data came from immunoSEQ multiplex PCR; TCRdb stores just in-frame clones and leaves some out. The table includes 600,000 to 750,000 clones, 60% to 80% detected once.

Sequenced sample: memory CD4+ T cells sorted from blood. Subset described: CD45RA-negative fraction. The sequence was collected from a woman aged 25 to 39 in good health. The chain joins TRBV5-1 to TRBJ2-3; 9 positions match TRBD1. The CDR3 region has the DNA TGCGCCAGCAGCTTGGGGGACAGGGGCACAGATACGCAGTATTTT. Its protein is CASSLGDRGTDTQYF.